This T cell receptor (beta chain) was identified during a study of blood T cell repertoires in COVID-19. In the study overall: Both acute and convalescent COVID-19 samples were obtained from the United States, Italy and Spain.

All enrollees were about 18 to 90 years old and from about two dozen US areas. Two consecutive negative NP/OP PCR tests, clearance, or resolved symptoms defined Cohort 3 recovery. With 3 bases removed from V and 2 bases from J, the gap between germline ends came to 15 bases. There are 15 residues in the CDR3. Looked up from germline, CDR1 is SQVTM and CDR2 is ANQGSEA. Data came from immunoSEQ multiplex PCR; TCRdb stores just in-frame clones and leaves some out. This table has 350,000 to 400,000 clones, around nine tenths appearing once. The source is a woman in her 30s who had recovered from COVID-19. This sequence joins TRBV29-1 and TRBJ2-3, with D possibly TRBD1 on 5 matching bases. Specimen: PBMCs or T cells enriched from blood (not recorded which). CDR3 region: CSVEATASTTDTQYF. DNA of the CDR3: TGCAGCGTTGAGGCGACAGCTTCTACCACAGATACGCAGTATTTT.